This entry lists 30 T cell receptor beta chains sequenced from one sample in a study of T-cell reconstitution after alpha-beta-depleted transplantation in children. The library targeted TCRbeta and was prepared with unique molecular identifiers. TCRdb re-called the PCR reads with MiXCR, one entry per CDR3 protein. The sample contains 210,000 or so distinct CDR3 sequences, roughly 10% of which appear only once. The sequencing here drew on PBMCs, taken before TCRalphabeta/CD19-depleted stem cell transplant. These receptors all stem from a child less than two years old with acute myeloid leukemia, due to receive a stem cell transplant.

This clonotype was found many times. The J gene is TRBJ2-5, the V gene TRBV28, with D perhaps TRBD2 (6 bases). The CDR3 is made up of 15 amino acids. Between the trimmed V and J ends, which lost 6 bases and 7 bases, there was a span of 21 bases. Germline V gene data show CDR1 as MDHEN and CDR2 as SYDVKM. The CDR3 loop is CASRPPPIWGGTQYF. The CDR3, as DNA: TGTGCCAGCAGGCCTCCCCCGATCTGGGGAGGGACCCAGTACTTC. Variable domain in full (rest from reference TRBV28 and TRBJ2-5): DVKVTQSSRYLVKRTGEKVFLECVQDMDHENMFWYRQDPGLGLRLIYFSYDVKMKEKGDIPEGYSVSREKKERFSLILESASTNQTSMYLCASRPPPIWGGTQYFGPGTRLLVL.

There are many counts of this clonotype. The genes are TRBV3-1 and TRBJ2-1; no reliable D call. The CDR3 contains 16 residues. The germline V gene encodes CDR1 LGHDT and CDR2 YNNKEL (reference sequence). V gave up 0 bases and J gave up 0 bases, with 9 bases separating them. The CDR3 loop reads CASSQDPALSYNEQFF. In DNA form, the CDR3 reads TGTGCCAGCAGCCAAGACCCCGCCCTCTCCTACAATGAGCAGTTCTTC.

This clonotype was counted ten times or more. The chain joins TRBV20-1 to TRBJ2-3; 11 bases are shared with TRBD2. V trimming: 5 bases; J trimming: 2 bases; junction bases outside the gene matches: 3. Germline lookup yields CDR1 DFQATT and CDR2 SNEGSKA (reference sequence). The CDR3 consists of 14 residues. For the CDR3, the DNA is TGCAGTGCTCTAGCGGGAGGCCCCACAGATACGCAGTATTTT. This codes for CSALAGGPTDTQYF.

This clonotype was detected many times. This rearrangement joins TRBV12-3 or TRBV12-4 to TRBJ2-1; the D is unclear. V gave up 7 bases and J gave up 6 bases, with 13 bases separating them. The CDR3 runs 13 residues. The CDR3, as DNA: TGTGCCAGCAATATCCGGGCCGTCAATGAGCAGTTCTTC. This gives the protein CASNIRAVNEQFF.

Concerning this clonotype: This may arise from a read error, as a much more abundant clone is one base away. The J gene is TRBJ1-1, the V gene TRBV29-1; D gene uncertain. Germline CDR1 SQVTM, CDR2 ANQGSEA. This CDR3 has 13 amino acids. This CDR3 reads CSVERASNTDAFF. The DNA for the CDR3 is TGCAGCGTTGAGAGGGCAAGCAACACTGATGCTTTCTTT. Full variable domain (remainder filled in from reference TRBV29-1 and TRBJ1-1): SAVISQKPSRDICQRGTSLTIQCQVDSQVTMMFWYRQQPGQSLTLIATANQGSEATYESGFVIDKFPISRPNLTFSTLTVSNMSPEDSSIYLCSVERASNTDAFFGQGTRLTVV.

Many counts were recorded for this clonotype. This chain joins TRBV29-1 and TRBJ2-3, with 7 bases that match TRBD1. The trim removed 6 bases at V and 3 bases at J, leaving 9 bases unmatched. Germline assignment: CDR1 SQVTM and CDR2 ANQGSEA. This CDR3 is built from 14 residues. CDR3: CSVPDRVKTDTQYF. CDR3 DNA: TGCAGCGTCCCCGACAGGGTTAAGACAGATACGCAGTATTTT.

This rearrangement joins TRBV29-1 to TRBJ2-5; TRBD2 agrees at 7 bases. Per germline, CDR1 SQVTM and CDR2 ANQGSEA. This CDR3 is built from 14 residues. The trim removed 4 bases at V and 2 bases at J, leaving 7 bases unmatched. The CDR3 region has the DNA TGCAGCGTTGTAAAGCGGGGCGAACAAGAGACCCAGTACTTC. It codes for CSVVKRGEQETQYF.

This clonotype was seen repeatedly, ten times or more. In nucleotides, the CDR3 is TGTGCCAGCAGCTTAGGGGAAGGACAGAGGAATGAAAAACTGTTTTTT. Translation: CASSLGEGQRNEKLFF. The V and J genes are TRBV7-9 and TRBJ1-4; possibly TRBD1 for D (6 bases). The CDR3 contains 16 residues. Trimming cost V 1 base and J 5 bases, with 14 bases left between them. The germline V gene has CDR1 SEHNR and CDR2 FQNEAQ (reference sequence).

This clonotype was seen repeatedly, ten times or more. V usage is TRBV5-1 and J usage is TRBJ2-1; possibly TRBD2 for D (6 bases). V dropped 3 bases and J dropped 8 bases, with 18 bases sitting between them. The CDR3 spans 15 residues. The germline gives CDR1 SGHRS, CDR2 YFSETQ. This CDR3 is CASSWGTQVGDEQFF. The DNA for the CDR3 is TGCGCCAGCAGCTGGGGGACTCAAGTTGGGGATGAGCAGTTCTTC.

As for this clonotype: Just one base apart from a much larger clone, this may be a read error. The CDR3 DNA sequence: TGCAGCGGACAGGGGAGGACTAAAGCTTTCTTT. Its protein is CSGQGRTKAFF. V usage is TRBV29-1 and J usage is TRBJ1-1; 8 positions agree with TRBD1. This CDR3 comprises 11 residues. CDR1 SQVTM and CDR2 ANQGSEA come from the germline V gene. The trim removed 7 bases at V and 9 bases at J, leaving 7 bases unmatched.

Regarding this clonotype: A much larger clone lies a single base off, so this may be a read error. V usage is TRBV5-1 and J usage is TRBJ2-5, with a tentative D call TRBD1 (5 bases). CDR1 SGHRS and CDR2 YFSETQ come from the germline V gene. The CDR3 sequence is 13 residues long. CDR3 coding DNA: TGCGCCAGCAGCTTCAGGGTAAAGGAGACCCAGTCCTTC. This sequence encodes CASSFRVKETQSF.

This clonotype showed up many times. The chain carries TRBV5-1 and TRBJ2-7, with 7 positions matching TRBD2. The trim removed 5 bases at V and 1 base at J, leaving 6 bases unmatched. CDR3 size: 14 residues. CDR1 SGHRS and CDR2 YFSETQ come from the germline V gene. In nucleotides, the CDR3 is TGCGCCAGCAGGTACACTAGCGCTTCCTACGAGCAGTACTTC. Translating it yields CASRYTSASYEQYF. The full variable domain, with the rest looked up from reference TRBV5-1 and TRBJ2-7, is KAGVTQTPRYLIKTRGQQVTLSCSPISGHRSVSWYQQTPGQGLQFLFEYFSETQRNKGNFPGRFSGRQFSNSRSEMNVSTLELGDSALYLCASRYTSASYEQYFGPGTRLTVT.

The chain carries TRBV2 and TRBJ2-7, with D hard to call. CDR3 length: 13 amino acids. CDR1 is SNHLY, CDR2 FYNNEI, per germline. The germline V and J ends were trimmed by 7 bases and 2 bases, with 12 bases remaining between them. The CDR3 protein is CASMGFVTYEQYF. DNA for the CDR3: TGTGCCAGCATGGGGTTTGTAACCTACGAGCAGTACTTC.

In regard to this clonotype: A read error may account for a junction end that differs from germline. The chain is built from TRBV20-1 and TRBJ1-2, with D perhaps TRBD1 (5 bases). The CDR3 has 10 amino acids. CDR1 and CDR2 (germline): DFQATT, SNEGSKA (reference sequence). CDR3 region: CSGDGDGDTF. In DNA form, the CDR3 reads TGCAGTGGGGACGGAGATGGCGACACCTTC.

This clonotype was seen ten or more times. The chain recombines TRBV5-1 with TRBJ2-3; 9 nucleotides agree with TRBD2. V shed 4 bases, J shed 2 bases, and the junction held 8 bases outside the gene matches. CDR1 is SGHRS and CDR2 is YFSETQ in the germline V gene. The CDR3 loop spans 16 amino acids. CDR3 DNA sequence: TGCGCCAGCAGCCCGCGGGGGGGGACTAACACAGATACGCAGTATTTT. Translating gives CASSPRGGTNTDTQYF.

This clonotype showed up many times. The chain recombines TRBV14 with TRBJ2-1; TRBD1 aligns across 9 bases. Germline trimming cut 0 bases from V and 4 bases from J; bases unmatched to any gene: 7. The CDR3 loop spans 17 amino acids. Germline V gives CDR1 SGHDN, CDR2 FVKESK. CDR3 sequence (DNA): TGTGCCAGCAGCCAAGATCGCGGGACAGGGTGGTACAATGAGCAGTTCTTC. Translated: CASSQDRGTGWYNEQFF.

The chain carries TRBV5-6 and TRBJ2-6; D might be TRBD1 or TRBD2, each matching 5 bases. Trimming pared 4 bases from V and 0 bases from J, leaving 14 bases between. CDR1 is SGHDT and CDR2 is YYEEEE in the germline V gene. The CDR3 runs 17 residues. CDR3 protein: CASSGTALVSGANVLTF. The CDR3 bases are TGTGCCAGCAGCGGGACGGCGCTAGTCTCTGGGGCCAACGTCCTGACTTTC. Combining the CDR3 with reference TRBV5-6 and TRBJ2-6 gives the whole variable domain DAGVTQSPTHLIKTRGQQVTLRCSPKSGHDTVSWYQQALGQGPQFIFQYYEEEERQRGNFPDRFSGHQFPNYSSELNVNALLLGDSALYLCASSGTALVSGANVLTFGAGSRLTVL.

This clonotype was found many times. The chain joins TRBV4-2 to TRBJ2-1, with 13 positions matching TRBD2. J was trimmed by 2 bases and V by 9 bases; bases with no gene match: 1. The CDR3 runs 14 residues. The germline V gene has CDR1 LGHNA and CDR2 YNFKEQ. In nucleotides, the CDR3 is TGTGCCAGTGGACTAGCGGGAGCCTACAATGAGCAGTTCTTC. Amino acids: CASGLAGAYNEQFF.

This clonotype was observed many times. Here the CDR3 DNA reads TGTGCCAGCAGCCAAGATGGGCGGGGGAGCTCCTACAATGAGCAGTTCTTC. This gives the protein CASSQDGRGSSYNEQFF. The chain joins TRBV3-1 to TRBJ2-1; the match to TRBD2 covers 7 bases. V was clipped by 0 bases and J by 0 bases; unmatched bases: 5. The CDR3 is 17 amino acids. Germline-derived CDR1 and CDR2 are LGHDT and YNNKEL (reference sequence).

This clonotype has more than one count but fewer than ten. The gene calls are TRBV7-9 and TRBJ2-1; TRBD1 matches at 7 bases. V lost 4 bases, J lost 6 bases, and 3 bases stayed unmatched. Germline V lookup: CDR1 SEHNR, CDR2 FQNEAQ (reference sequence). This CDR3 spans 13 amino acids. CDR3 residues: CASSSTGSNEQFF. CDR3 coding DNA: TGTGCCAGCAGCTCGACAGGGTCCAATGAGCAGTTCTTC.

The sample holds many counts of this clonotype. V gene TRBV5-1 combines with J gene TRBJ2-7; 10 bases agree with TRBD1. The germline gives CDR1 SGHRS, CDR2 YFSETQ. With V trimmed by 7 bases and J by 3 bases, 13 bases remained unmatched. This CDR3 is built from 16 residues. The CDR3: CASGGTGARTGYEQYF. The DNA of the CDR3 is TGCGCCAGCGGCGGGACAGGGGCCCGAACGGGCTACGAGCAGTACTTC.

This clonotype was observed many times. The chain combines TRBV19 with TRBJ1-5; D is perhaps TRBD1 (5 bases). V lost 5 bases to trimming and J lost 9 bases, with 17 bases between them. Germline CDR1 and CDR2: LNHDA and SQIVND (reference sequence). This CDR3 is built from 14 residues. In nucleotides, the CDR3 is TGTGCCAGTAGTCCCCAGGGCCCAGTTGGGCCCCAGCATTTT. It yields the protein CASSPQGPVGPQHF.

In regard to this clonotype: A read error is possible here, since a much larger clone lies one base away. The V and J genes are TRBV5-1 and TRBJ2-2; 7 nucleotides match TRBD2. The V gene's germline CDR1 is SGHRS and CDR2 YFSETQ. The length of the CDR3 is 14 residues. The ends lost 4 bases at V and 4 bases at J; junction bases unmatched: 4. The CDR3 protein is CASSNGTITGELFF. The CDR3 nucleotides are TGCGCCAGCAGCAACGGGACTATCACCGGGGAGCTGTTTTTT. Drawing the rest from reference TRBV5-1 and TRBJ2-2, the complete variable domain is KAGVTQTPRYLIKTRGQQVTLSCSPISGHRSVSWYQQTPGQGLQFLFEYFSETQRNKGNFPGRFSGRQFSNSRSEMNVSTLELGDSALYLCASSNGTITGELFFGEGSRLTVL.

With respect to this clonotype: A read error may explain this, as a much larger clone is one base away. The chain carries TRBV5-5 and TRBJ2-3; D tentatively fits TRBD1 or TRBD2 (5 bases each). V was pared by 4 bases and J by 0 bases, with 15 bases between. The CDR3 contains 16 residues. CDR1 and CDR2 (germline): SGHKS, YYEKEE (reference sequence). The DNA of the CDR3 is TGTGCCAGCAGCCCGCTTAGGGGCGGGAGCACAGATACGCAGTATTTT. Translation: CASSPLRGGSTDTQYF.

This clonotype occurred many times. The chain employs TRBV7-6 and TRBJ1-6; 7 bases fit TRBD1. The J segment lost 10 bases and the V segment lost 8 bases, leaving 8 bases of the junction unmatched. Germline lookup yields CDR1 SGHVS and CDR2 FNYEAQ. This CDR3 comprises 13 residues. The CDR3 protein is CASPTGLRSPLHF. The CDR3, as DNA: TGTGCCAGCCCGACAGGGTTAAGGTCACCCCTCCACTTT.

This clonotype was counted ten times or more. The CDR3 coding sequence is TGTGCCAGCACCCGAGCGCATGAGCAGTTCTTC. Protein product: CASTRAHEQFF. The rearrangement joins TRBV12-3 or TRBV12-4 to TRBJ2-1, with D unresolved. Between the trimmed V and J ends, which lost 7 bases and 8 bases, there was a span of 9 bases. The CDR3 spans 11 residues.

The sample holds many counts of this clonotype. The chain couples TRBV5-1 to TRBJ2-1, with D possibly being TRBD2 (5 bases). CDR1 and CDR2 from the germline V gene are SGHRS and YFSETQ. The CDR3 covers 15 residues. Trimming pared 0 bases from V and 7 bases from J, leaving 14 bases between. The CDR3 is CASSLAGAEMNEQFF. CDR3 coding DNA: TGCGCCAGCAGCTTGGCCGGAGCGGAGATGAATGAGCAGTTCTTC.

V gene TRBV7-9 combines with J gene TRBJ2-7; TRBD1 agrees at 9 bases. Unmatched junction bases numbered 5, after V lost 6 bases and J lost 5 bases. CDR1 is SEHNR, CDR2 FQNEAQ, per germline (reference sequence). The CDR3 loop spans 13 amino acids. The CDR3 nucleotides are TGTGCCAGCAGAGGGACAGGGTTCGACGAGCAGTACTTC. As protein: CASRGTGFDEQYF. The full variable domain, in which reference TRBV7-9 and TRBJ2-7 provide the parts outside the CDR3, is DTGVSQNPRHKITKRGQNVTFRCDPISEHNRLYWYRQTLGQGPEFLTYFQNEAQLEKSRLLSDRFSAERPKGSFSTLEIQRTEQGDSAMYLCASRGTGFDEQYFGPGTRLTVT.

This chain uses TRBV2 with TRBJ2-7; D uncertain. The CDR3 consists of 12 residues. Germline CDR1 reads SNHLY; CDR2 reads FYNNEI. Trimming removed 6 bases from V and 6 bases from J, with 12 bases in between. The DNA of the CDR3 is TGTGCCAGCAGATGGGATACGGGCGAGCAGTACTTC. Translated, it gives CASRWDTGEQYF. Complete variable domain (other parts from reference TRBV2 and TRBJ2-7): EPEVTQTPSHQVTQMGQEVILRCVPISNHLYFYWYRQILGQKVEFLVSFYNNEISEKSEIFDDQFSVERPDGSNFTLKIRSTKLEDSAMYFCASRWDTGEQYFGPGTRLTVT.

This clonotype has at least ten counts. This chain connects TRBV7-2 to TRBJ2-1, with TRBD2 as a possible D gene (6 bases). Trimming stripped 5 bases from V and 9 bases from J, with 14 bases between. The germline gives CDR1 SGHTA, CDR2 FQGNSA. This CDR3 has 13 amino acids. As DNA, the CDR3 is TGTGCCAGCAGCGTCGGGGGAAGCGTTGAGCAGTTCTTC. This sequence encodes CASSVGGSVEQFF.